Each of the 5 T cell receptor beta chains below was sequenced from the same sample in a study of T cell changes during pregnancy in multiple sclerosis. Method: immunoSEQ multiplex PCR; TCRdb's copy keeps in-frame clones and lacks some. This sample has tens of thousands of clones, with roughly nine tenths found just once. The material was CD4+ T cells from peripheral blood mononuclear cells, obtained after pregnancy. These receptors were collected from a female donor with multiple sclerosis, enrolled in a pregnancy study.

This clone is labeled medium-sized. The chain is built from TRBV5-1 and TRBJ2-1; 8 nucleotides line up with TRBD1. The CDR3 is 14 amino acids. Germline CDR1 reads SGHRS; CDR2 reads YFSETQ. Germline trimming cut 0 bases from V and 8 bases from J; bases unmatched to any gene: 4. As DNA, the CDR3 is TGCGCCAGCAGCTTGGTGGACAGGGACTATGAGCAGTTCTTC. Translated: CASSLVDRDYEQFF.

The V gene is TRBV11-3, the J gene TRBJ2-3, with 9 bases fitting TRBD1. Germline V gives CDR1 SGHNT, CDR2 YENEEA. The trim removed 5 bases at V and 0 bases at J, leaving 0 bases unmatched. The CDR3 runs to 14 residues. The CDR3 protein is CASSGTGSTDTQYF. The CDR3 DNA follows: TGTGCCAGCAGCGGGACAGGGAGCACAGATACGCAGTATTTT.

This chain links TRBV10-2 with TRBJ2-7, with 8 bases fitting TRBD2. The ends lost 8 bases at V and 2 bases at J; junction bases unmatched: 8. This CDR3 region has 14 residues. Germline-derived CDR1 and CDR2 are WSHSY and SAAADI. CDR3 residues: CASHAGLETYEQYF. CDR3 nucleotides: TGCGCCAGCCATGCGGGACTAGAGACCTACGAGCAGTACTTC.

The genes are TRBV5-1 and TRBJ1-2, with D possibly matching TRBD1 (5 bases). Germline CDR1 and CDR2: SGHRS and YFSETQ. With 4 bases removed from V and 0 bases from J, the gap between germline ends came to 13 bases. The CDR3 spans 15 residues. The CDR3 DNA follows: TGCGCCAGCAGCCCGCTGGGGGGGGCTAACTATGGCTACACCTTC. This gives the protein CASSPLGGANYGYTF.

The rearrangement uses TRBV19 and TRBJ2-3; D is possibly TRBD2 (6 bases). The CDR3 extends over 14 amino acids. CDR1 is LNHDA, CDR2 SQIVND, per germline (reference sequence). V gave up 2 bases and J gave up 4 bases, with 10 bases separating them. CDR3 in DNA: TGTGCCAGTAGTATAACCGGGAGAGCAGATACGCAGTATTTT. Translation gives CASSITGRADTQYF.